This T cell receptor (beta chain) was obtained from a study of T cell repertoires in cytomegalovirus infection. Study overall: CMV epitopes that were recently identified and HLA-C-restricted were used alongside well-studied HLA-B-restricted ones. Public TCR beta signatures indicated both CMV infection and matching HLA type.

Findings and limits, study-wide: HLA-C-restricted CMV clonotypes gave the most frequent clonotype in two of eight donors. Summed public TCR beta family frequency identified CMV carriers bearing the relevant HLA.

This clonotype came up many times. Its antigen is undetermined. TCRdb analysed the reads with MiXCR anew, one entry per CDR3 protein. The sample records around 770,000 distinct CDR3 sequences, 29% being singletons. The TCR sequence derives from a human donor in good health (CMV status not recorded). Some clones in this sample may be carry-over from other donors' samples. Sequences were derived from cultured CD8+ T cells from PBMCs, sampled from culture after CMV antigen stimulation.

The CDR3 nucleotides are TGTGCCAGCAGCATTACGGGCGGTAGCTCCTACAATGAGCAGTTCTTC. Protein: CASSITGGSSYNEQFF. The genes are TRBV7-8 and TRBJ2-1, with D hard to call. The CDR3 spans 16 residues. Germline V CDR1 and CDR2: SGHVS, FQNEAQ. V dropped 5 bases and J dropped 0 bases, with 14 bases sitting between them. Looking up the rest from reference TRBV7-8 and TRBJ2-1 gives the full variable domain: GAGVSQSPRYKVAKRGQDVALRCDPISGHVSLFWYQQALGQGPEFLTYFQNEAQLDKSGLPSDRFFAERPEGSVSTLKIQRTQQEDSAVYLCASSITGGSSYNEQFFGPGTRLTVL.